This T cell receptor (beta chain) was found in a study of cytomegalovirus exposure and HLA in healthy donors. Per germline, CDR1 SGHRS and CDR2 YFSETQ. This CDR3 has 16 residues. After removal of 4 bases from V and 0 bases from J, the junction contained 10 bases not matched to a gene. Vbeta (60) and Jbeta (13) primers were used in the PCR. The method was immunoSEQ multiplex PCR; TCRdb's version includes in-frame clones alone and lacks a portion of them. The sample lists 110,000 to 150,000 clones, about 64% occurring once. The clonotype was recovered from a man aged 55 to 70 in good health and CMV-seronegative. The sequencing input was PBMCs. The chain joins TRBV5-1 to TRBJ2-7; TRBD1 matches at 7 bases. This CDR3 is CASSPRQGLSSYEQYF. The CDR3 region has the DNA TGCGCCAGCAGCCCTAGACAGGGCCTAAGCTCCTACGAGCAGTACTTC.